This T cell receptor beta chain was recovered during a study of CD8+ T cells in alopecia areata. Points from the study as a whole: When scalp samples are sequenced, resident alphabeta T cells of normal skin are also captured.

Treatment reported: oral pan-JAK inhibitor, 5-10 mg twice daily. Reverse transcribed after extraction, RNA yielded cDNA as the sequencing template. The table came from immunoSEQ multiplex PCR; TCRdb's copy has only in-frame clones and leaves some out. The sample includes a few hundred thousand clones, 35% to 40% of them seen just once. Germline values: CDR1 SGHAT, CDR2 FQNNGV. This CDR3 spans 15 amino acids. Trimming shortened V by 5 bases and J by 0 bases, and 14 bases separated the two germline ends. This clone was counted between two and nine times. Its cognate antigen is unknown. The chain links TRBV11-2 to TRBJ2-7, with D perhaps matching TRBD1 or TRBD2 (5 bases each). The TCR sequence derives from a human donor with alopecia areata. Specimen: CD4+ T cells sorted from blood, collected at approximately week 30, from a patient treated with tofacitinib. CDR3: CASSPWGKSSYEQYF. CDR3 nucleotides: TGTGCCAGCAGCCCCTGGGGGAAGAGCTCCTACGAGCAGTACTTC.